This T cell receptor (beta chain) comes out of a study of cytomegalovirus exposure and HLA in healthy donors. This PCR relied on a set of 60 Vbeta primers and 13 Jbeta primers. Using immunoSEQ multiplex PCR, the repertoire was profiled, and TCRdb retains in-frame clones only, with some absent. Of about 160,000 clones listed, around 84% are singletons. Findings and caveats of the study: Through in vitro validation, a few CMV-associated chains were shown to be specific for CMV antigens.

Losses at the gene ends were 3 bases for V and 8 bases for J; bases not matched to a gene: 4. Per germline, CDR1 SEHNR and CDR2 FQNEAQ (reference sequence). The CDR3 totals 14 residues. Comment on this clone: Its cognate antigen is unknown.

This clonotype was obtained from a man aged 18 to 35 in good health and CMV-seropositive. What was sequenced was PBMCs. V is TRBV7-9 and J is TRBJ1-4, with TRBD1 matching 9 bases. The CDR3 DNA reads TGTGCCAGCAGCTTCGACAGGGGGGAGGAAAAACTGTTTTTT. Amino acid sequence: CASSFDRGEEKLFF.